The clone carrying this T cell receptor beta chain appeared a few times. Antigen unknown. These data originate in a study of post-analysis software for immune sequencing data. Study results and limitations: Elevated frequency relative to controls characterized a handful of TRBV segments in patients, TRBV5-6, TRBV5-1 and TRBV20-1 among them.

TCR beta cDNA libraries included unique molecular identifiers. The T cell input of roughly 0.95 to 11 million gave roughly 500,000 cDNA molecules. TCRdb reanalysed the PCR reads using MiXCR and keeps one entry per CDR3 protein. The table shows about 560,000 distinct CDR3 sequences, with about 40% occurring only once. V shed 11 bases and J shed 3 bases, with 16 bases lying between them. The length of the CDR3 is 13 residues. The V gene's germline CDR1 is ENHRY and CDR2 SYGVKD. This sequence originates from a girl between 5 and 17 years old with multiple sclerosis. The chain uses TRBV10-3 and TRBJ1-2, with D tentatively TRBD1 (5 bases). The sample taken for sequencing was blood. The CDR3: CAVAPGSDYGYTF. CDR3 coding DNA: TGTGCCGTTGCCCCAGGGAGTGACTATGGCTACACCTTC.